Presented here are 6 T cell receptor beta chains from one specimen sequenced in a study of T-cell reconstitution after alpha-beta-depleted transplantation in children. It was with unique molecular identifiers that the TCRbeta library was prepared. In TCRdb, the PCR reads were re-called with MiXCR into one record per CDR3 protein. The data hold a few hundred thousand distinct CDR3 sequences, with roughly a tenth observed a single time. Sequencing used PBMCs from the stem cell graft donor, obtained from the stem cell graft. Receptors originate from a human donor who donated a stem cell graft to a child with SCID.

This clonotype has ten or more counts. This rearrangement joins TRBV12-3 or TRBV12-4 to TRBJ2-1; the D gene is possibly TRBD2 (5 bases). This CDR3 comprises 15 residues. V shed 0 bases and J shed 8 bases, with 14 bases lying between them. CDR3 nucleotides: TGTGCCAGCAGTTTAGCCGATTGGGGAGATGATGAGCAGTTCTTC. It is translated as CASSLADWGDDEQFF.

This clonotype was seen at least ten times. V usage is TRBV7-8 and J usage is TRBJ2-7; tentative D call: TRBD2 (6 bases). V lost 5 bases and J 0 bases, leaving 14 bases between the germline ends. The CDR3 contains 15 residues. Per the germline V gene, CDR1 is SGHVS and CDR2 is FQNEAQ. The DNA for the CDR3 is TGTGCCAGCAGCCTCCTAGCGAGGAGCTCCTACGAGCAGTACTTC. Translated: CASSLLARSSYEQYF.

This clonotype was seen ten or more times. V and J are TRBV4-1 and TRBJ1-4; 7 bases are a match to TRBD1. Germline CDR1 reads MGHRA; CDR2 reads YSYEKL. This CDR3 region has 14 residues. The J segment lost 8 bases and the V segment lost 1 base, leaving 4 bases of the junction unmatched. The CDR3 nucleotides read TGCGCCAGCAGCCAAGGAGGGGGCTGGGAAAAACTGTTTTTT. Translating gives CASSQGGGWEKLFF.

The V call is TRBV7-2, the J call TRBJ2-3; 8 bases line up with TRBD1. The CDR3 runs to 14 residues. Germline V gene data show CDR1 as SGHTA and CDR2 as FQGNSA. The ends lost 6 bases at V and 1 base at J; junction bases unmatched: 3. The CDR3 nucleotides are TGTGCCAGCAGAGACAGGGGTCGCACAGATACGCAGTATTTT. Amino acid sequence: CASRDRGRTDTQYF.

This clonotype has at least ten counts. This chain uses TRBV6-5 with TRBJ2-3; 11 positions agree with TRBD2. Germline CDR1 is MNHEY and CDR2 is SVGAGI. J lost 0 bases, V lost 4 bases, and 6 bases had no gene match. The CDR3 runs 17 residues. The CDR3 coding sequence is TGTGCCAGCAGTTCCAGTATAGCGGGGGGGAGCACAGATACGCAGTATTTT. Its translation is CASSSSIAGGSTDTQYF.

This clonotype was seen repeatedly, ten times or more. The V gene is TRBV2, the J gene TRBJ1-1; D gene unclear. There are 13 residues in the CDR3. CDR1 is SNHLY, CDR2 FYNNEI, per germline. Between the trimmed V and J ends, which lost 5 bases and 1 base, there was a span of 8 bases. The CDR3 loop reads CASSYQQNTEAFF. DNA of the CDR3: TGTGCCAGCAGTTACCAGCAGAACACTGAAGCTTTCTTT.